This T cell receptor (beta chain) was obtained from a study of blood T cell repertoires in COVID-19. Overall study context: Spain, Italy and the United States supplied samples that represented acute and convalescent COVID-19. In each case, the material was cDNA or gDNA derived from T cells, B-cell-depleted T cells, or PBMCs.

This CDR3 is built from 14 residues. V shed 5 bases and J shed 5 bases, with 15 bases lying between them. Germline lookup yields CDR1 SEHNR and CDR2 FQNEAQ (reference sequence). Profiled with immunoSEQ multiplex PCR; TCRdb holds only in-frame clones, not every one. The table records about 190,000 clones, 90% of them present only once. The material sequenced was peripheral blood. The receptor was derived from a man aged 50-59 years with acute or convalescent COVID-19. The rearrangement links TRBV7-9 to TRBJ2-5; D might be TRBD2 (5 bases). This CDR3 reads CASSASRGRETQYF. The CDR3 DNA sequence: TGTGCCAGCAGCGCCTCACGGGGTCGGGAGACCCAGTACTTC.